The 14 T cell receptor beta chains below come from one sample, sequenced in a study of monozygotic twins with inflammatory bowel disease. TCRdb re-called the 5' RACE reads and shows each CDR3 protein once, DNA omitted. This sample contains about 300,000 distinct CDR3 sequences. The sample consisted of blood. These receptors all come from a human donor with ulcerative colitis or Crohn's disease, or a healthy co-twin of an affected twin (not recorded which).

This chain joins TRBV20-1 and TRBJ2-6. CDR3 length: 13 residues. Germline loops: CDR1 DFQATT, CDR2 SNEGSKA (reference sequence). CDR3 in amino acids: CSARRVGANVLTF.

The rearrangement joins TRBV21-1 to TRBJ1-5. TRBV21-1 is an annotated pseudogene. The length of the CDR3 is 18 residues. The CDR3: CASIHVFGQAYSNQPQHF.

The chain employs TRBV20-1 and TRBJ2-1; TCRdb returns TRBD2, unconfirmable since there is no DNA. Germline CDR1 reads DFQATT; CDR2 reads SNEGSKA (reference sequence). The CDR3 is 19 residues long. The chain's CDR3 is CSARDTSGGPQSSYNEQFF.

CDR3 residues: CASSLASMGVATGELFF. The chain links TRBV5-1 to TRBJ2-2; TCRdb's assignment of TRBD2 cannot be checked, as there is no DNA. Germline-derived CDR1 and CDR2 are SGHRS and YFSETQ. The CDR3 sequence is 17 residues long.

The gene calls are TRBV20-1 and TRBJ2-2; the TCRdb call, TRBD2, lacks DNA for checking. The CDR3 covers 16 residues. Germline loops: CDR1 DFQATT, CDR2 SNEGSKA (reference sequence). The CDR3 region is CSARDFGGKNTGELFF.

The chain is built from TRBV10-3 and TRBJ2-1; TCRdb proposes TRBD1, but this gene call is untestable without DNA. CDR3 length: 16 amino acids. The germline gives CDR1 ENHRY, CDR2 SYGVKD. The CDR3: CAIRPTGGEGTMEQFF.

The V gene is TRBV20-1, the J gene TRBJ2-5; TCRdb gives TRBD1 as the D gene, but with no DNA this cannot be confirmed. Germline loops: CDR1 DFQATT, CDR2 SNEGSKA (reference sequence). CDR3 length: 11 residues. The CDR3: CSASGKETQYF.

V and J are TRBV9 and TRBJ2-7; the D call from TCRdb, TRBD2, cannot be confirmed without DNA. CDR3 length equals 15 residues. CDR1 SGDLS and CDR2 YYNGEE come from the germline V gene. The CDR3 loop reads CASSEGLAFSYEQYF.

The chain recombines TRBV30 with TRBJ1-2; TCRdb's assignment of TRBD1 cannot be checked, as there is no DNA. The CDR3 contains 13 residues. Looked up from germline, CDR1 is GTSNPN and CDR2 is SVGIG (reference sequence). The CDR3 protein is CASPTKFRDGYTF. The full variable domain, its missing parts supplied by reference TRBV30 and TRBJ1-2, is SQTIHQWPATLVQPVGSPLSLECTVEGTSNPNLYWYRQAAGRGLQLLFYSVGIGQISSEVPQNLSASRPQDRQFILSSKKLLLSDSGFYLCASPTKFRDGYTFGSGTRLTVV.

The chain is built from TRBV10-1 and TRBJ2-1; TCRdb reports TRBD1, a call that lacks DNA to check it against. The germline V gene encodes CDR1 WNHNN and CDR2 SYGVQD (reference sequence). This CDR3 comprises 13 residues. Here the CDR3 reads CASSEQGLNEQFF.

The rearrangement links TRBV28 to TRBJ1-2; TCRdb names TRBD1, which stays unverified in the absence of DNA. This CDR3 contains 17 residues. CDR1 and CDR2 (germline): MDHEN, SYDVKM. The CDR3 loop is CASSSISVPQVGYGYTF.

The rearrangement joins TRBV7-9 to TRBJ1-2; TCRdb calls TRBD1, which cannot be checked without DNA. CDR3 length equals 14 residues. Per the germline V gene, CDR1 is SEHNR and CDR2 is FQNEAQ (reference sequence). CDR3 region: CASSLSSQGYGYTF.

The chain combines TRBV9 with TRBJ2-3; TCRdb lists TRBD2, though no DNA is available to test this call. Germline V gives CDR1 SGDLS, CDR2 YYNGEE. The length of the CDR3 is 14 residues. The CDR3 sequence: CASSVESGTDTQYF.

The chain uses TRBV25-1 and TRBJ1-1; TCRdb gives TRBD1 as the D gene, but with no DNA this cannot be confirmed. Germline CDR1 reads MGHDK; CDR2 reads SYGVNS. The CDR3 is made up of 16 amino acids. This CDR3 reads CASSEYMTGGRTEAFF.